These 14 T cell receptor beta chains were all obtained from the same sample, sequenced in a study of T cell repertoires in cytomegalovirus infection. TCRdb itself ran the reads through MiXCR, one entry per CDR3 protein. The sample contains hundreds of thousands of distinct CDR3 sequences, almost 30% of which appear only once. Antigens for these TCRs are unknown. The sequencing here drew on cultured PBMCs, taken from culture after CMV antigen stimulation. These TCRs come from a human donor in good health (CMV status not recorded). Some clones in this sample may be carry-over from other donors' samples.

The table lists this clonotype with many counts. The V gene is TRBV7-9, the J gene TRBJ2-5; TRBD1 might be the D (6 bases). Trimming removed 6 bases at V and 2 bases at J, with 13 bases between. Germline lookup yields CDR1 SEHNR and CDR2 FQNEAQ (reference sequence). This CDR3 has 14 residues. Here the CDR3 DNA reads TGTGCCAGCAGTCAGTACAGGGATCAAGAGACCCAGTACTTC. This codes for CASSQYRDQETQYF.

V and J are TRBV11-2 and TRBJ1-5; D unresolved. With 7 bases removed from V and 5 bases from J, the gap between germline ends came to 6 bases. Germline V gives CDR1 SGHAT, CDR2 FQNNGV. The CDR3 has 11 residues. DNA of the CDR3: TGTGCCAGCACCCCATATCAGCCCCAGCATTTT. Its translation is CASTPYQPQHF.

This chain links TRBV7-1 with TRBJ1-2; TRBD1 aligns across 7 bases. Being an ORF, TRBV7-1 has a function that is uncertain. With 5 bases clipped from V and 8 bases from J, the junction kept 11 bases outside the gene matches. The CDR3 is 14 amino acids. CDR3 loop: CASSQLTGDGGYTF. Here the CDR3 DNA reads TGTGCCAGCAGCCAGCTTACAGGGGATGGCGGCTACACCTTC.

This clonotype was seen repeatedly, ten times or more. The CDR3 sequence is CAWSVNSGSYEQFF. CDR3 nucleotides: TGTGCCTGGAGTGTAAATAGCGGGAGCTATGAGCAGTTCTTC. This chain links TRBV30 with TRBJ2-1, with 9 bases identical to TRBD2. This CDR3 comprises 14 residues. Trimming removed 0 bases from V and 8 bases from J; junction bases left unmatched: 5. Germline CDR1 is GTSNPN and CDR2 is SVGIG (reference sequence).

This clonotype showed up many times. V is TRBV2 and J is TRBJ2-3, with D possibly matching TRBD2 (5 bases). Germline assignment: CDR1 SNHLY and CDR2 FYNNEI. V was cut by 8 bases and J by 6 bases, with 21 bases left in between. The CDR3 consists of 15 residues. The CDR3, as DNA: TGTGCCAGCCTCCCGGGGAAGCTGATCAAGGATACGCAGTATTTT. It specifies CASLPGKLIKDTQYF.

Only a few counts were recorded for this clonotype. The gene calls are TRBV2 and TRBJ2-7; a weak D match, TRBD1 (5 bases). The germline gives CDR1 SNHLY, CDR2 FYNNEI. The CDR3 is 13 residues long. V shed 5 bases and J shed 3 bases, with 11 bases lying between them. The CDR3 spells CASSPPDNYEQYF. For the CDR3, the DNA is TGTGCCAGCAGTCCGCCGGACAACTACGAGCAGTACTTC. Based on the CDR3 plus reference TRBV2 and TRBJ2-7, the full variable domain is EPEVTQTPSHQVTQMGQEVILRCVPISNHLYFYWYRQILGQKVEFLVSFYNNEISEKSEIFDDQFSVERPDGSNFTLKIRSTKLEDSAMYFCASSPPDNYEQYFGPGTRLTVT.

This clonotype was seen a handful of times. The chain has TRBV20-1 and TRBJ1-1; D unclear. Germline V gene data show CDR1 as DFQATT and CDR2 as SNEGSKA (reference sequence). V was trimmed by 3 bases and J by 3 bases, leaving 11 bases between them. The CDR3 has 13 residues. The CDR3 spells CSARGPEHTEAFF. CDR3 sequence (DNA): TGCAGTGCTAGGGGTCCAGAGCACACTGAAGCTTTCTTT.

This clonotype was counted a few times. V and J are TRBV7-9 and TRBJ1-4; D gene uncertain. This CDR3 is built from 15 residues. V was pared by 4 bases and J by 5 bases, with 14 bases between. Germline CDR1 SEHNR, CDR2 FQNEAQ (reference sequence). The CDR3 sequence is CASSSSRHLNEKLFF. The DNA of the CDR3 is TGTGCCAGCAGCTCCTCCCGCCACCTAAATGAAAAACTGTTTTTT.

In this sample, this clonotype turned up a few times. The V and J genes are TRBV20-1 and TRBJ1-2; 8 bases align to TRBD1. This CDR3 comprises 14 residues. Per the germline V gene, CDR1 is DFQATT and CDR2 is SNEGSKA (reference sequence). The junction had 5 bases not matched to a gene; V was cut back by 5 bases and J by 0 bases. CDR3 in DNA: TGCAGTGCTGGGGGACAGGCGGCTAACTATGGCTACACCTTC. Amino acid sequence: CSAGGQAANYGYTF.

The genes are TRBV12-3 or TRBV12-4 and TRBJ1-5, with D unresolved. V was cut by 5 bases and J by 1 base, with 9 bases left in between. The CDR3 is 14 residues long. CDR3 loop: CASSVEYSNQPQHF. DNA of the CDR3: TGTGCCAGCAGTGTAGAATACAGCAATCAGCCCCAGCATTTT.

The chain uses TRBV6-5 and TRBJ2-1; either TRBD1 or TRBD2 may supply D (5 bases each). The CDR3 loop spans 13 amino acids. Between the trimmed V and J ends, which lost 4 bases and 15 bases, there was a span of 19 bases. Germline lookup yields CDR1 MNHEY and CDR2 SVGAGI. CDR3 bases: TGTGCCAGCAGTTCCTCCGGGACCACCCTAGGGTTCTTC. This encodes CASSSSGTTLGFF.

The chain employs TRBV28 and TRBJ2-5, with 10 bases fitting TRBD2. Germline values: CDR1 MDHEN, CDR2 SYDVKM. The V segment lost 8 bases and the J segment 3 bases; nucleotides outside the gene matches: 12. This CDR3 has 16 residues. As DNA, the CDR3 is TGTGCCAGCGGCCTGTTGCTAGCGGGAGTTGAAGAGACCCAGTACTTC. This translates into CASGLLLAGVEETQYF.

The CDR3 is CATSDLEAGVMQGELFF. CDR3 nucleotides: TGTGCCACCAGTGATTTGGAGGCGGGAGTTATGCAGGGGGAGCTGTTTTTT. The chain combines TRBV24-1 with TRBJ2-2, with TRBD2 identical over 7 bases. There are 17 residues in the CDR3. Germline V gene data show CDR1 as KGHDR and CDR2 as SFDVKD. V was clipped by 0 bases and J by 8 bases; unmatched bases: 11.

This clonotype was seen a few times. The chain couples TRBV28 to TRBJ1-5; 8 bases align to TRBD1. V lost 0 bases, J lost 7 bases, and 5 bases stayed unmatched. Germline lookup yields CDR1 MDHEN and CDR2 SYDVKM. The CDR3 loop spans 15 amino acids. The DNA of the CDR3 is TGTGCCAGCAGTTTATGGGACAGGGTTGAACAGCCCCAGCATTTT. Its translation: CASSLWDRVEQPQHF.